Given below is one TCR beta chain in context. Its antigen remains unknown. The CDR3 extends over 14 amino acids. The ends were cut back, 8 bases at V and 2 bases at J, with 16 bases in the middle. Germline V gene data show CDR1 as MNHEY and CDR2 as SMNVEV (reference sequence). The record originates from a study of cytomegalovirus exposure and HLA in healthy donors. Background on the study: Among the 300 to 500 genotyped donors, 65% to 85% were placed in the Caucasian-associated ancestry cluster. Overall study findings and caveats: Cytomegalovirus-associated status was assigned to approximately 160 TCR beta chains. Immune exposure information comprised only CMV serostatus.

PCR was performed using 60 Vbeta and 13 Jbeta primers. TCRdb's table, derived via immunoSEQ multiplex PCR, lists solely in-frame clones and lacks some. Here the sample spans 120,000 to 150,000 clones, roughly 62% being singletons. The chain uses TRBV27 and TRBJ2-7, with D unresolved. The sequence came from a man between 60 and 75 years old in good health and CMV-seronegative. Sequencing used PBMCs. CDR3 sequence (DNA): TGTGCCAGCGGCCTGACGCAGGCCCCCTACGAGCAGTACTTC. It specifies CASGLTQAPYEQYF.